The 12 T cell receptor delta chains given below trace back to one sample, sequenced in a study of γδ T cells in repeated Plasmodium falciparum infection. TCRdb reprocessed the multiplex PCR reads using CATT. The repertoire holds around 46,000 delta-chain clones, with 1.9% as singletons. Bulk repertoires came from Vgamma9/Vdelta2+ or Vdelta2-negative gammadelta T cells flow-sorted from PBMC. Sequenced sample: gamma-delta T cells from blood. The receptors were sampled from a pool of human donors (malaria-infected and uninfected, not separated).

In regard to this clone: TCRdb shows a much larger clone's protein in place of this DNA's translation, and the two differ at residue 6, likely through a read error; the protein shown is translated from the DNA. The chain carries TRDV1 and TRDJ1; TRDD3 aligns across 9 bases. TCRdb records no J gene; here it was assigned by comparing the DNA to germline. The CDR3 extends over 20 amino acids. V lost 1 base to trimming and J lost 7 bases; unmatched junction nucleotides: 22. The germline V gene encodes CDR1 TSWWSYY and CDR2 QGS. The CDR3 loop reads CALGEPVRTSLGDTGGKLIF. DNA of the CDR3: TGTGCTCTTGGGGAACCAGTACGCACTTCCCTTGGGGATACGGGCGGTAAACTCATCTTT.

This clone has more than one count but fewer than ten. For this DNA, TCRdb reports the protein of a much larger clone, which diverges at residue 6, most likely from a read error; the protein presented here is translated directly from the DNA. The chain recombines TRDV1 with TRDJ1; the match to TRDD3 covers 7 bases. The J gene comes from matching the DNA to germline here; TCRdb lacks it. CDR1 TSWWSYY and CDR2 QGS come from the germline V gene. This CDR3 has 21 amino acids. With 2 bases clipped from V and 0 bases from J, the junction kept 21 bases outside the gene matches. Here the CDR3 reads CALGEASQWGTHLLYTDKLIF. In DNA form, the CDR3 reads TGTGCTCTTGGGGAAGCATCCCAATGGGGGACTCACCTACTGTACACCGATAAACTCATCTTT.

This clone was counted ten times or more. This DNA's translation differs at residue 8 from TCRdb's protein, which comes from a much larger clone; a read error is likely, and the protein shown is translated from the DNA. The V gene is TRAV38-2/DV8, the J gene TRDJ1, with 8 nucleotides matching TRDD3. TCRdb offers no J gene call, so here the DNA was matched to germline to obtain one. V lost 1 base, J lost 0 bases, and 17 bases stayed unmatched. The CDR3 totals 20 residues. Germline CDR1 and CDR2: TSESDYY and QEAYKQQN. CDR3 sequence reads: CAYRSFYSPWGYLYTDKLIF. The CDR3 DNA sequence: TGTGCTTATAGGAGCTTCTACTCCCCCTGGGGATACTTGTACACCGATAAACTCATCTTT.

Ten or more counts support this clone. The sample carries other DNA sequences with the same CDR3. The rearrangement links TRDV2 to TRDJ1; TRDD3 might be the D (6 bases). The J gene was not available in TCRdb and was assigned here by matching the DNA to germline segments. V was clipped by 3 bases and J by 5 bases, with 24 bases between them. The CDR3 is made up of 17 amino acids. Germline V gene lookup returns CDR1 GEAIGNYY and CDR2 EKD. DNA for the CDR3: TGTGCCTGTGACCAACCCGGGGGGGGACCCCCCGCTGATAAACTCATCTTT. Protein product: CACDQPGGGPPADKLIF.

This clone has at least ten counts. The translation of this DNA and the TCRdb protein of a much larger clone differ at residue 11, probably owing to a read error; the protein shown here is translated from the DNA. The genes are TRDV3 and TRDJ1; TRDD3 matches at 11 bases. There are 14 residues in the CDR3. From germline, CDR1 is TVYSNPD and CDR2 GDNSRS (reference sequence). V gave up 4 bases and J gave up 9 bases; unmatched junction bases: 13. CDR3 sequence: CASYYWGIGPELIF. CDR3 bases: TGTGCCTCCTATTACTGGGGGATAGGGCCAGAACTCATCTTT.

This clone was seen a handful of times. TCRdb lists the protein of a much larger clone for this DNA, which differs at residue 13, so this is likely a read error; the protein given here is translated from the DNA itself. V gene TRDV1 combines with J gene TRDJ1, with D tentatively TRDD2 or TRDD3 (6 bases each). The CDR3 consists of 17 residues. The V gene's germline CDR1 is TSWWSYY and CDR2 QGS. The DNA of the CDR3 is TGTGCTCTTGGGGAGGCCTTCCCCCCACTGGGCACCGCTAAACTCATCTTT. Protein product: CALGEAFPPLGTAKLIF.

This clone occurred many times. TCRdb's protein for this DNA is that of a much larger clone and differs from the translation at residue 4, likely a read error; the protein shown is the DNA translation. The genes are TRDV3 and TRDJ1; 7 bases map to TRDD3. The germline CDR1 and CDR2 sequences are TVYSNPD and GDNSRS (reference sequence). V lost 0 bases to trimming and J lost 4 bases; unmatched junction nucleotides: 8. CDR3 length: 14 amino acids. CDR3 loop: CAFREPGGYDKLIF. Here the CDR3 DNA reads TGTGCCTTTAGAGAGCCTGGGGGCTACGATAAACTCATCTTT.

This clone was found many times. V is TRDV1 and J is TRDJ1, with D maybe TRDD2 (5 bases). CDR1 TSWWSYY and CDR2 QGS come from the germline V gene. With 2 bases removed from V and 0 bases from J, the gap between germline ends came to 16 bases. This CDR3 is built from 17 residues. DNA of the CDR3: TGTGCTCTTGGGGAAGTGCTACGGACTCCTAACACCGATAAACTCATCTTT. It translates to CALGEVLRTPNTDKLIF.

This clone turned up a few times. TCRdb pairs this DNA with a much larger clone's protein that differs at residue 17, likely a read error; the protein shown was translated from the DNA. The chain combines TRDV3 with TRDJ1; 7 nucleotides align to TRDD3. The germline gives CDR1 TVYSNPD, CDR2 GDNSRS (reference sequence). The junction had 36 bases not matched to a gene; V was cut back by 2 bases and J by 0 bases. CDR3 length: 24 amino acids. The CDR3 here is CAFYHHFSRARQTGDGRNTDKLIF. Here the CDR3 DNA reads TGTGCCTTTTACCACCACTTTTCAAGGGCACGACAGACGGGGGATGGACGGAACACCGATAAACTCATCTTT.

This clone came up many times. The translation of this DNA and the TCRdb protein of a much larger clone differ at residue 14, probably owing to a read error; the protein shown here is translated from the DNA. The chain's CDR3 is CALGTRFPYWGISAKLIF. CDR3 nucleotide sequence: TGTGCTCTTGGGACCCGATTCCCGTACTGGGGGATCTCCGCTAAACTCATCTTT. The V and J genes are TRDV1 and TRDJ1; 10 bases agree with TRDD3. The CDR3 runs to 18 residues. Germline lookup yields CDR1 TSWWSYY and CDR2 QGS. The V and J ends lost 5 bases and 7 bases, in that order; junction bases with no gene match: 19.

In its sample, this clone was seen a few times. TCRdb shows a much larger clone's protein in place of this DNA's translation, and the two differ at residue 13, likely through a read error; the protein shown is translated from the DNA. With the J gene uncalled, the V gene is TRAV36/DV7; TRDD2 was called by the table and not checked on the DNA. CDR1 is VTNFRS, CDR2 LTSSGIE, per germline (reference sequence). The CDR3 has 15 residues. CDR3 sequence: CAGAPPSQYTDKPIF. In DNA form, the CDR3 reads TGTGCTGGAGCTCCCCCTTCCCAGTACACCGATAAACCCATCTTT.

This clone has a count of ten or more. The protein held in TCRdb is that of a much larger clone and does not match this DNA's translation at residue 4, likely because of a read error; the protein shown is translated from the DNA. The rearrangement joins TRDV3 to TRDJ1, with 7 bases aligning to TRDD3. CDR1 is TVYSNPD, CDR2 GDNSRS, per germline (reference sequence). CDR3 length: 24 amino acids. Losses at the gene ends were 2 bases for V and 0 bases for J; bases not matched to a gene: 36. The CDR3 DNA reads TGTGCCTTTTGCCACCACTTTTCAAGGGCACGACAGACGGGGGATGGATGGAACACCGATAAACTCATCTTT. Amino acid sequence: CAFCHHFSRARQTGDGWNTDKLIF.